Reported below is one TCR beta chain. Its antigen is currently unknown. The V and J ends lost 6 bases and 2 bases respectively, with 14 bases between them. CDR1 MNHNS and CDR2 SASEGT come from the germline V gene. This CDR3 is 14 amino acids long. The entry originates in a study of cytomegalovirus exposure and HLA in healthy donors. Whole-study context: An analysis done earlier identified around 100 million unique TCR beta sequences from about 180 million T cells.

PCR amplification relied on 60 Vbeta primers (plus 13 Jbeta primers). Profiling relied on immunoSEQ multiplex PCR, and the TCRdb table lists in-frame clones only, not all of them. Of about 190,000 clones listed, 80% to 85% are singletons. Study-level points and caveats: Common viral pathogens seemed to be connected with several of the most significant clusters, according to a later analysis. Later genetic work tied a missense DCLRE1C variant to beta-chain V and J trimming. In a later analysis, TCR association rates varied by HLA locus: DRB1 most, HLA-C fewest.

Sequencing was done on a sample of PBMCs. This chain links TRBV6-1 with TRBJ2-7; tentatively, D is TRBD2 (6 bases). The sequence was collected from a woman aged 40-49 years in good health and CMV-seronegative. CDR3 DNA: TGTGCCAGCAGCCCTACGACTAGTCCCTACGAGCAGTACTTC. It codes for CASSPTTSPYEQYF.